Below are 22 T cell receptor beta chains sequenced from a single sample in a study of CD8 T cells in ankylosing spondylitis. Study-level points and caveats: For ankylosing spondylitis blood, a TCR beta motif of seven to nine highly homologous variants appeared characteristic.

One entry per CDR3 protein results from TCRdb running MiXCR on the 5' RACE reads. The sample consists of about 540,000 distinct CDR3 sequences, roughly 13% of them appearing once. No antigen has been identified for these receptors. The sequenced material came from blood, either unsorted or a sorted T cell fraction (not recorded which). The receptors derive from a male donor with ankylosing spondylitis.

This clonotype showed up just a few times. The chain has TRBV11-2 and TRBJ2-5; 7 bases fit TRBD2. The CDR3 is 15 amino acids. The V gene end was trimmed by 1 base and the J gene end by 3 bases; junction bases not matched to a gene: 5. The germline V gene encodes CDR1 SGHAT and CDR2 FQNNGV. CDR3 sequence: CASSLGWTREETQYF. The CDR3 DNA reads TGTGCCAGCAGCTTAGGGTGGACTAGGGAAGAGACCCAGTACTTC.

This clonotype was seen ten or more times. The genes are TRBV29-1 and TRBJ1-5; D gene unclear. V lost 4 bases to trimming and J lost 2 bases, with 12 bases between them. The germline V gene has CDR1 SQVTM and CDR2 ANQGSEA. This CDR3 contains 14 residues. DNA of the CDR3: TGCAGCGTTGTTACAACCGGGGGCAATCAGCCCCAGCATTTT. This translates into CSVVTTGGNQPQHF.

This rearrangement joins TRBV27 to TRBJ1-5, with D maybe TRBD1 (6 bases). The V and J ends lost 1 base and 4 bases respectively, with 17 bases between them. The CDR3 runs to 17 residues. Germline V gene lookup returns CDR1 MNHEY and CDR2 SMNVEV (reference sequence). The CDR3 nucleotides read TGTGCCAGCAGTTTATATGCAAGGACAGAAATAAATCAGCCCCAGCATTTT. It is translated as CASSLYARTEINQPQHF.

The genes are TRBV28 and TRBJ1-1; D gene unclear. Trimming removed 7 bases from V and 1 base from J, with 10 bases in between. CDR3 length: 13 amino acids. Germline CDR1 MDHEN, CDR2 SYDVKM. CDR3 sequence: CASIFIPNTEAFF. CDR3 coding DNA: TGTGCCAGCATATTCATCCCGAACACTGAAGCTTTCTTT.

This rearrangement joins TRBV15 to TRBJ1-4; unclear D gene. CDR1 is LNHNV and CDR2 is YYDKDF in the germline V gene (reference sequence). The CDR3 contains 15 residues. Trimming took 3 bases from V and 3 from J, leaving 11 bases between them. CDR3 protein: CATSSGLRSNEKLFF. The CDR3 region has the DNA TGTGCCACCAGCAGTGGCTTACGTTCTAATGAAAAACTGTTTTTT.

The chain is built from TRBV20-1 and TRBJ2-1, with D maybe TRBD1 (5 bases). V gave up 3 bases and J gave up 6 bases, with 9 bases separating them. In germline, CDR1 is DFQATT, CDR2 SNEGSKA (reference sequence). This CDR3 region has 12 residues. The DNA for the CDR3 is TGCAGTGCTAGCCAGGGTCCCAATGAGCAGTTCTTC. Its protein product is CSASQGPNEQFF.

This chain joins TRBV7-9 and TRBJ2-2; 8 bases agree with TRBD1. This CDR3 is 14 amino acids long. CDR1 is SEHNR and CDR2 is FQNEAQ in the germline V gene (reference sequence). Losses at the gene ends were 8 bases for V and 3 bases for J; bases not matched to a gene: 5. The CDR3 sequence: CASERTGYTGELFF. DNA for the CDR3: TGTGCCAGCGAGCGGACAGGGTACACCGGGGAGCTGTTTTTT.

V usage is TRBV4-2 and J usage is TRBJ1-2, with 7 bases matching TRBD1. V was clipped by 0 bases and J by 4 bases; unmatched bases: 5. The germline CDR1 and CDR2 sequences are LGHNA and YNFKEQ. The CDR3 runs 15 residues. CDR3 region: CASSQELWTGYGYTF. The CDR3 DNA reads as TGTGCCAGCAGCCAAGAGCTCTGGACAGGCTATGGCTACACCTTC.

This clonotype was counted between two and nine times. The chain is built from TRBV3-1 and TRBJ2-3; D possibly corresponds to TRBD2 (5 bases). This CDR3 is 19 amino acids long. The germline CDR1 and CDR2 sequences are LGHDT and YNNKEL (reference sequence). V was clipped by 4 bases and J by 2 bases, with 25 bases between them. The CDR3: CASSLHSQAGLEATDTQYF. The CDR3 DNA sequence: TGTGCCAGCAGCCTTCACTCTCAGGCCGGACTGGAAGCCACAGATACGCAGTATTTT.

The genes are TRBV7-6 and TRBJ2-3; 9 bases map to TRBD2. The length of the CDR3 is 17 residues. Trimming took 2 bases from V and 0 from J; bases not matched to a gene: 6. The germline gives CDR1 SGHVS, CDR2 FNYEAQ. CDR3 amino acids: CASSLIPSGTSTDTQYF. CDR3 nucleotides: TGTGCCAGCAGCTTAATCCCTAGCGGGACTAGCACAGATACGCAGTATTTT.

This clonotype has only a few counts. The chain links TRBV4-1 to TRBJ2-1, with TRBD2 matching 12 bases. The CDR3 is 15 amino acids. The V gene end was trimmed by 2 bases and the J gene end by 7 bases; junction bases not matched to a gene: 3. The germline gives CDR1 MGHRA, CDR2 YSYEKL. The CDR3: CASSQLAGGGNEQFF. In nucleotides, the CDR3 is TGCGCCAGCAGCCAACTAGCGGGAGGGGGAAATGAGCAGTTCTTC.

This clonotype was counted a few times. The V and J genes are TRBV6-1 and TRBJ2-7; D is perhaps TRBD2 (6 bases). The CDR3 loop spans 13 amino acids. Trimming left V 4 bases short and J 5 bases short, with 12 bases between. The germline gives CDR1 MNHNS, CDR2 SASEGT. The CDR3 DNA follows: TGTGCCAGCAGTGCCGGGAGAAGGGACGAGCAGTACGTC. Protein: CASSAGRRDEQYV.

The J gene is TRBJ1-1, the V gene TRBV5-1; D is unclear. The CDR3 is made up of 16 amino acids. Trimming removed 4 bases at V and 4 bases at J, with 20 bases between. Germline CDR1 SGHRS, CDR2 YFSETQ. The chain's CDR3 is CASSPRGRARSTEAFF. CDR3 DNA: TGCGCCAGCAGCCCGCGTGGAAGGGCGAGGAGCACTGAAGCTTTCTTT.

The CDR3 DNA reads TGCGCCAGCAGCTTGGTACTAGCGGGAGTAGATGGTACGCAGTATTTT. This codes for CASSLVLAGVDGTQYF. The chain links TRBV5-1 to TRBJ2-3; 11 bases line up with TRBD2. Germline CDR1 reads SGHRS; CDR2 reads YFSETQ. This CDR3 spans 16 amino acids. The V segment lost 0 bases and the J segment 8 bases; nucleotides outside the gene matches: 8.

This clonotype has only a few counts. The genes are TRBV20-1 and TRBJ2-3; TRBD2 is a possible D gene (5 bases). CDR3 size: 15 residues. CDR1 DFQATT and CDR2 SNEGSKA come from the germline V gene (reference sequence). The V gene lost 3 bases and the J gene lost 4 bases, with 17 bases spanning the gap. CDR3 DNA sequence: TGCAGTGCTAGGGAAAAAGCACTAGTGCCAGATACGCAGTATTTT. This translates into CSAREKALVPDTQYF.

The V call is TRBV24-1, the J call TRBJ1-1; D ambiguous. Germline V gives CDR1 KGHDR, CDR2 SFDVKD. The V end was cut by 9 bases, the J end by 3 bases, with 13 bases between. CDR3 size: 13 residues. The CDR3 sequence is CATPYPRYTEAFF. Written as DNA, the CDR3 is TGTGCCACCCCCTACCCGAGGTACACTGAAGCTTTCTTT.

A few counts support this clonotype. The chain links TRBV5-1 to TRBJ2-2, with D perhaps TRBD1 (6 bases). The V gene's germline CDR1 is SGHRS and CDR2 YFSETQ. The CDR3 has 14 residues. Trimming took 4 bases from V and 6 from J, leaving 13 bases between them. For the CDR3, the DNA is TGCGCCAGCAGCCACGACAGGCCCGCCGGGGAGCTGTTTTTT. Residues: CASSHDRPAGELFF.

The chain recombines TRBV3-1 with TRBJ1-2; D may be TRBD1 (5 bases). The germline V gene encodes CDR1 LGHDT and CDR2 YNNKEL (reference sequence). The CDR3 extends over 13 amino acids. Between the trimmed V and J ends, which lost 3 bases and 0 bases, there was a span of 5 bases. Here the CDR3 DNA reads TGTGCCAGCAGCCACAGGGCTAACTATGGCTACACCTTC. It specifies CASSHRANYGYTF. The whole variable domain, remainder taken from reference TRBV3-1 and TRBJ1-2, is DTAVSQTPKYLVTQMGNDKSIKCEQNLGHDTMYWYKQDSKKFLKIMFSYNNKELIINETVPNRFSPKSPDKAHLNLHINSLELGDSAVYFCASSHRANYGYTFGSGTRLTVV.

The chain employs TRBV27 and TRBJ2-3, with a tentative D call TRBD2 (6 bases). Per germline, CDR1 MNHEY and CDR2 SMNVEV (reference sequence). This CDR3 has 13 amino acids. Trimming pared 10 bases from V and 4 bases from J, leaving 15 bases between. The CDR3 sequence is CATSLWGADTQYF. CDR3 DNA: TGTGCCACCTCATTATGGGGGGCAGATACGCAGTATTTT.

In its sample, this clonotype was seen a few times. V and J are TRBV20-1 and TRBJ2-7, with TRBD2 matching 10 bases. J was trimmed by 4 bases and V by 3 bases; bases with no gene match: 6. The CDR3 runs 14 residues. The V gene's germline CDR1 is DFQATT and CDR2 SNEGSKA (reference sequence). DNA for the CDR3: TGCAGTGCTAGGAGCCTAGCGGGAGTTTACGAGCAGTACTTC. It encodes CSARSLAGVYEQYF.

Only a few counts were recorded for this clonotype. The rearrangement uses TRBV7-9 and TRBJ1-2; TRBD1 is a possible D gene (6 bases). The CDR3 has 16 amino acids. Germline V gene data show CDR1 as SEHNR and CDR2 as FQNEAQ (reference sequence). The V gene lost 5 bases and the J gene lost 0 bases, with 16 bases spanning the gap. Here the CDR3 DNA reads TGTGCCAGCAGCGGGGGCGGGGATGGGTCTAACTATGGCTACACCTTC. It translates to CASSGGGDGSNYGYTF.

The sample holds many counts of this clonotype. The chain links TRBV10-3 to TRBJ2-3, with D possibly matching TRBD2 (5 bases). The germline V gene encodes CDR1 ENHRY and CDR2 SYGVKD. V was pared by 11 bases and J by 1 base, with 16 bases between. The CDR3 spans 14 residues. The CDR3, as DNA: TGTGCCCTCTGGACTGGGGATCGCACAGATACGCAGTATTTT. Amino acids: CALWTGDRTDTQYF.